The 17 T cell receptor beta chains given below trace back to one sample, sequenced in a study of blood T cells in healthy people across ages. The use of a sample-barcoded 5' primer and a J-beta primer mix characterized a second PCR of about 7 to 12 cycles. TCRdb redid the calling of the 5' RACE reads with MiXCR, one entry per CDR3 protein. This table has roughly 560,000 distinct CDR3 sequences, more than 20% appearing once. The sample was also reused in another study, on T cells of mothers and their children.

The material sequenced was blood. The receptors were gathered from a boy younger than 18 in good health.

The J gene is TRBJ2-3, the V gene TRBV7-2; D is uncertain. CDR1 and CDR2 from the germline V gene are SGHTA and FQGNSA. The CDR3 covers 15 residues. V lost 2 bases and J lost 5, with 14 bases in between. CDR3 nucleotide sequence: TGTGCCAGCAGCTTAACCCTCGGACCGCAAGATACGCAGTATTTT. Residues: CASSLTLGPQDTQYF.

This clonotype was detected only a few times. The genes are TRBV7-9 and TRBJ1-2, with 7 bases identical to TRBD1. The germline CDR1 and CDR2 sequences are SEHNR and FQNEAQ (reference sequence). This CDR3 has 15 amino acids. After removal of 5 bases from V and 1 base from J, the junction contained 7 bases not matched to a gene. The DNA for the CDR3 is TGTGCCAGCAGCCCACGACCAGGGGGTAACTATGGCTACACCTTC. Amino acids: CASSPRPGGNYGYTF. The full variable domain, with the rest looked up from reference TRBV7-9 and TRBJ1-2, is DTGVSQNPRHKITKRGQNVTFRCDPISEHNRLYWYRQTLGQGPEFLTYFQNEAQLEKSRLLSDRFSAERPKGSFSTLEIQRTEQGDSAMYLCASSPRPGGNYGYTFGSGTRLTVV.

This chain links TRBV6-4 with TRBJ2-2, with TRBD2 matching 14 bases. After removal of 2 bases from V and 4 bases from J, the junction contained 6 bases not matched to a gene. Germline assignment: CDR1 MRHNA and CDR2 SNTAGT. The CDR3 contains 18 residues. CDR3 region: CASSDGTSGRMATGELFF. The CDR3 nucleotides are TGTGCCAGCAGTGACGGGACTAGCGGGAGAATGGCCACCGGGGAGCTGTTTTTT.

This clonotype was observed a handful of times. The chain links TRBV7-6 to TRBJ2-2, with D tentatively TRBD2 (6 bases). The CDR3 is 17 residues long. V was cut by 5 bases and J by 6 bases, with 22 bases left in between. Per the germline V gene, CDR1 is SGHVS and CDR2 is FNYEAQ. CDR3 sequence: CASSHRDRIREAGELFF. CDR3 nucleotide sequence: TGTGCCAGCAGCCACCGGGACCGAATCAGGGAGGCCGGGGAGCTGTTTTTT.

This clonotype was observed a few times. The chain joins TRBV2 to TRBJ1-6; 7 nucleotides line up with TRBD1. The CDR3 is 15 amino acids. The ends lost 7 bases at V and 0 bases at J; junction bases unmatched: 3. Looked up from germline, CDR1 is SNHLY and CDR2 is FYNNEI. Here the CDR3 reads CASTGQSSYNSPLHF. CDR3 in DNA: TGTGCCAGCACGGGACAGAGCTCCTATAATTCACCCCTCCACTTT.

The V call is TRBV11-2, the J call TRBJ2-1, with D possibly TRBD1 on 5 matching bases. The last part of the DNA fits TRBJ2-7 better; the J call may be wrong. This CDR3 contains 16 residues. CDR1 is SGHAT and CDR2 is FQNNGV in the germline V gene. The CDR3 DNA is TGTGCCAGCAGCGACAAGATACGACAGACTTTATACGAGCAGTACTTC. Translated, it gives CASSDKIRQTLYEQYF.

This clonotype has at least ten counts. The chain has TRBV15 and TRBJ2-1; D is possibly TRBD1 (5 bases). The germline V gene has CDR1 LNHNV and CDR2 YYDKDF (reference sequence). The CDR3 extends over 16 amino acids. V gave up 3 bases and J gave up 5 bases, with 17 bases separating them. The CDR3 region is CATSRPNRIRDNEQFF. CDR3 sequence (DNA): TGTGCCACCAGCAGGCCAAACAGGATACGCGACAATGAGCAGTTCTTC.

The chain carries TRBV7-3 and TRBJ1-6; D call uncertain. Germline V CDR1 and CDR2: SGHTA, FQGTGA. With 1 base removed from V and 4 bases from J, the gap between germline ends came to 8 bases. CDR3 length: 15 residues. Written as DNA, the CDR3 is TGTGCCAGCAGCTTAAGGCCTGGGTATAATTCACCCCTCCACTTT. As protein: CASSLRPGYNSPLHF. Full variable domain (missing parts from reference TRBV7-3 and TRBJ1-6): GAGVSQTPSNKVTEKGKYVELRCDPISGHTALYWYRQSLGQGPEFLIYFQGTGAADDSGLPNDRFFAVRPEGSVSTLKIQRTERGDSAVYLCASSLRPGYNSPLHFGNGTRLTVT.

This clonotype has a single count. The junction does not match germline at one end; this may be a read error. V and J are TRBV28 and TRBJ2-4; D unclear. The CDR3 contains 13 residues. Germline-derived CDR1 and CDR2 are MDHEN and SYDVKM. CDR3 nucleotides: TGTGCCAGCAGTTTAACTCTGAAAAACATTCGGTACTTC. It is translated as CASSLTLKNIRYF.

This clonotype was counted a few times. The CDR3 reads CASSLLGKSYTF. CDR3 DNA sequence: TGTGCCAGCAGCCTTCTTGGAAAGTCCTACACCTTC. V and J are TRBV7-9 and TRBJ1-2; D call uncertain. The germline V gene encodes CDR1 SEHNR and CDR2 FQNEAQ (reference sequence). The CDR3 covers 12 residues. V was cut by 5 bases and J by 10 bases, with 14 bases left in between.

The chain is built from TRBV7-3 and TRBJ2-5; possible D gene TRBD2, 5 bases. Germline V gene data show CDR1 as SGHTA and CDR2 as FQGTGA. The V end lost 1 base, the J end lost 2 bases, and 8 bases lay between the germline ends. The length of the CDR3 is 14 residues. The CDR3 loop is CASSLRGQQETQYF. In DNA form, the CDR3 reads TGTGCCAGCAGCTTAAGAGGGCAGCAAGAGACCCAGTACTTC.

Regarding this clonotype: One end of the junction fails to match germline, which may point to a read error. The chain employs TRBV19 and TRBJ2-5, with D possibly matching TRBD2 (5 bases). The germline V gene encodes CDR1 LNHDA and CDR2 SQIVND (reference sequence). The CDR3 runs to 14 residues. CDR3: CVSSPGLARETQYF. CDR3 DNA sequence: TGTGTCAGTAGTCCGGGGTTAGCGCGAGAGACCCAGTACTTC.

The chain has TRBV14 and TRBJ2-7, with no clear D. The germline CDR1 and CDR2 sequences are SGHDN and FVKESK. The CDR3 spans 15 residues. V lost 1 base and J lost 0, with 10 bases in between. This chain's CDR3 is CASSQGPTSSYEQYF. CDR3 in DNA: TGTGCCAGCAGCCAAGGACCGACGAGCTCCTACGAGCAGTACTTC.

In its sample, this clonotype was seen a few times. The chain links TRBV5-1 to TRBJ2-3; unclear D gene. The V end was cut by 1 base, the J end by 5 bases, with 14 bases between. Germline CDR1 and CDR2: SGHRS and YFSETQ. This CDR3 is built from 15 residues. The CDR3 region is CASSLWQVLGDTQYF. In DNA form, the CDR3 reads TGCGCCAGCAGCTTGTGGCAGGTACTTGGAGATACGCAGTATTTT.

The genes are TRBV7-2 and TRBJ2-7; 10 bases fit TRBD2. Per the germline V gene, CDR1 is SGHTA and CDR2 is FQGNSA. The CDR3 sequence is 15 residues long. V was clipped by 5 bases and J by 4 bases; unmatched bases: 8. CDR3 amino acids: CASSPRASGSYEQYF. The CDR3 nucleotides are TGTGCCAGCAGCCCCCGGGCTAGCGGGAGTTACGAGCAGTACTTC.

This clonotype was detected only once. This chain links TRBV29-1 with TRBJ2-1, with D possibly called TRBD1 or TRBD2 (5 bases each). With 7 bases removed from V and 15 bases from J, the gap between germline ends came to 22 bases. Germline lookup yields CDR1 SQVTM and CDR2 ANQGSEA. This CDR3 comprises 12 residues. The CDR3 protein is CSAKGSVEVRFF. CDR3 nucleotides: TGCAGCGCCAAGGGGTCCGTGGAGGTGCGGTTCTTC.

On this clonotype: This sequence may be a read error, since a much larger clone differs from it by one base. J is TRBJ2-4 and V is TRBV12-3 or TRBV12-4, with 10 nucleotides matching TRBD1. The CDR3 is 15 residues long. The CDR3: CASTLGQGSKNIQCF. The CDR3 bases are TGTGCCAGCACCCTGGGACAGGGGTCCAAAAACATTCAGTGCTTC.